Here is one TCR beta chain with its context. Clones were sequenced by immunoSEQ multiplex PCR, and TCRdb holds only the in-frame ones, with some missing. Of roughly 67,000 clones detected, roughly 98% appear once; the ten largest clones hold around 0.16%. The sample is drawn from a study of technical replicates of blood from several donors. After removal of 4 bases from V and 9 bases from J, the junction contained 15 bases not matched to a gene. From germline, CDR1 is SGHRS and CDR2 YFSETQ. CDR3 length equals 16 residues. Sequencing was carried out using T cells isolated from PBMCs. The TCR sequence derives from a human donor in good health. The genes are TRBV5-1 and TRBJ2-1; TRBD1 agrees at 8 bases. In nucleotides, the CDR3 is TGCGCCAGCAGCCTCTCAGGGGGCGCGATCTTCAGTGAGCAGTTCTTC. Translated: CASSLSGGAIFSEQFF. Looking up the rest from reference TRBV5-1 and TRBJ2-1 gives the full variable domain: KAGVTQTPRYLIKTRGQQVTLSCSPISGHRSVSWYQQTPGQGLQFLFEYFSETQRNKGNFPGRFSGRQFSNSRSEMNVSTLELGDSALYLCASSLSGGAIFSEQFFGPGTRLTVL.